Following are 15 T cell receptor beta chains from one sample sequenced in a study of glioma-infiltrating T cells. TCR alpha and beta CDR3 regions were amplified from RNA using iRepertoire nested multiplex PCR. TCRdb independently ran MiXCR on the multiplex PCR reads; one entry per CDR3 protein. The data hold about 400,000 distinct CDR3 sequences, with less than 50% observed a single time. The sample taken for sequencing was glioma tissue, nonneoplastic brain tissue, or PBMCs (not recorded which). Receptor source: a human donor with low-grade glioma or glioblastoma, undergoing nonglioma brain surgery, or in good health (not recorded which).

As concerns this clonotype: Being one base from a much bigger clone, this may be a read error. The chain employs TRBV28 and TRBJ1-1; tentatively, D is TRBD1 (5 bases). Germline lookup yields CDR1 MDHEN and CDR2 SYDVKM. CDR3 length: 14 amino acids. This CDR3 is CASSLLGENTKAFF. CDR3 coding DNA: TGTGCCAGCAGTCTCCTAGGGGAGAACACTAAAGCTTTCTTT.

This chain links TRBV7-2 with TRBJ1-1; 10 positions agree with TRBD1. Trimming removed 5 bases from V and 4 bases from J; junction bases left unmatched: 7. From germline, CDR1 is SGHTA and CDR2 FQGNSA. The CDR3 sequence is 15 residues long. The CDR3 bases are TGTGCCAGCAGCCGTCCGGGACAGGGGATCACTGAAGCTTTCTTT. This sequence encodes CASSRPGQGITEAFF.

This clonotype showed up just a few times. V and J are TRBV28 and TRBJ2-2; D gene ambiguous. V lost 5 bases to trimming and J lost 3 bases, with 10 bases between them. This CDR3 region has 14 residues. CDR1 MDHEN and CDR2 SYDVKM come from the germline V gene. CDR3 protein: CASSDGPYTGELFF. Written as DNA, the CDR3 is TGTGCCAGCAGTGATGGGCCATACACCGGGGAGCTGTTTTTT.

The chain has TRBV5-1 and TRBJ1-1; 8 nucleotides line up with TRBD1. With 7 bases clipped from V and 6 bases from J, the junction kept 20 bases outside the gene matches. The CDR3 has 17 residues. Per the germline V gene, CDR1 is SGHRS and CDR2 is YFSETQ. The CDR3 DNA reads as TGCGCCAGCGGGTCGACCTACTCGACAGGGGTAGAGTCTGAAGCTTTCTTT. Protein sequence: CASGSTYSTGVESEAFF.

V gene TRBV5-6 combines with J gene TRBJ1-3, with unresolved D. CDR3 size: 15 residues. Per the germline V gene, CDR1 is SGHDT and CDR2 is YYEEEE. Trimming shortened V by 0 bases and J by 0 bases, and 7 bases separated the two germline ends. In DNA, the CDR3 is TGTGCCAGCAGCTTGGATCCCTCCTCTGGAAACACCATATATTTT. It encodes CASSLDPSSGNTIYF.

The rearrangement uses TRBV19 and TRBJ1-1; D unclear. Per germline, CDR1 LNHDA and CDR2 SQIVND (reference sequence). This CDR3 spans 14 amino acids. The germline V and J ends were trimmed by 7 bases and 5 bases, with 17 bases remaining between them. The CDR3 here is CASKPREVGTEAFF. The CDR3 nucleotides are TGTGCCAGTAAGCCCCGAGAGGTAGGGACTGAAGCTTTCTTT.

This clonotype was counted only a few times. J is TRBJ2-2 and V is TRBV14; D remains unclear. CDR1 and CDR2 (germline): SGHDN, FVKESK. This CDR3 comprises 15 residues. Trimming left V 0 bases short and J 5 bases short, with 10 bases between. The CDR3 DNA sequence: TGTGCCAGCAGCCAAGAAACCGGCAGGACCGGGGAGCTGTTTTTT. This encodes CASSQETGRTGELFF.

The V call is TRBV20-1, the J call TRBJ1-5, with 9 bases lining up with TRBD1. Per the germline V gene, CDR1 is DFQATT and CDR2 is SNEGSKA (reference sequence). With V trimmed by 5 bases and J by 0 bases, 5 bases remained unmatched. The CDR3 sequence is 15 residues long. CDR3: CSAGDRVNSNQPQHF. DNA of the CDR3: TGCAGTGCTGGGGACAGGGTTAATAGCAATCAGCCCCAGCATTTT.

The chain uses TRBV7-8 and TRBJ2-7; no definite D call. CDR1 and CDR2 (germline): SGHVS, FQNEAQ. V was pared by 7 bases and J by 5 bases, with 12 bases between. The CDR3 is 12 residues long. The CDR3 nucleotides read TGTGCCAGCACCCAATCCGAGGACGAGCAGTACTTC. Translated, it gives CASTQSEDEQYF.

The chain joins TRBV5-1 to TRBJ2-1; 11 nucleotides agree with TRBD1. Germline V lookup: CDR1 SGHRS, CDR2 YFSETQ. J gave up 4 bases and V 6 bases, and 9 bases lay outside the gene matches. The CDR3 is made up of 16 amino acids. CDR3 amino acids: CASIAGTGGSYNEQFF. CDR3 nucleotide sequence: TGCGCCAGCATCGCCGGGACAGGGGGGAGTTACAATGAGCAGTTCTTC.

This chain links TRBV20-1 with TRBJ2-1; 8 bases match TRBD1. Per germline, CDR1 DFQATT and CDR2 SNEGSKA (reference sequence). J was trimmed by 4 bases and V by 5 bases; bases with no gene match: 13. There are 16 residues in the CDR3. The CDR3, as DNA: TGCAGTGCTCCTTCCAGGACAGGGACTGTGTACAATGAGCAGTTCTTC. As protein: CSAPSRTGTVYNEQFF.

This clonotype was counted many times. The V call is TRBV6-1, the J call TRBJ1-1; D is undetermined. CDR1 is MNHNS and CDR2 is SASEGT in the germline V gene. V shed 1 base and J shed 0 bases, with 9 bases lying between them. The CDR3 contains 15 residues. The CDR3: CASSEGEYLNTEAFF. DNA for the CDR3: TGTGCCAGCAGTGAAGGGGAGTACTTGAACACTGAAGCTTTCTTT.

This clonotype was counted once. This clone may be a read error of a much larger clone one base away. J is TRBJ2-1 and V is TRBV27, with a possible D match to TRBD2 (5 bases). Germline CDR1 and CDR2: MNHEY and SMNVEV (reference sequence). V lost 2 bases and J lost 8, with 13 bases in between. The CDR3 length is 14 residues. The CDR3 DNA reads as TGTGCCAGCAGTTTACAGTACGGGGTCGATGAGCAGTTCTTC. Translating gives CASSLQYGVDEQFF.

The chain couples TRBV12-3 or TRBV12-4 to TRBJ2-2, with TRBD1 matching over 9 bases. The CDR3 is 16 amino acids. The J segment lost 6 bases and the V segment lost 6 bases, leaving 11 bases of the junction unmatched. CDR3: CASSYGTGRWSGELFF. CDR3 in DNA: TGTGCCAGCAGCTATGGGACAGGGCGTTGGTCCGGGGAGCTGTTTTTT.

There are a few counts of this clonotype. V usage is TRBV9 and J usage is TRBJ1-1; maybe TRBD1 (5 bases). The CDR3 length is 12 residues. The V end was cut by 0 bases, the J end by 10 bases, with 10 bases between. CDR1 is SGDLS, CDR2 YYNGEE, per germline. DNA for the CDR3: TGTGCCAGCAGCGTAGAAAGGGGTGTAGCTTTCTTT. Its translation is CASSVERGVAFF.